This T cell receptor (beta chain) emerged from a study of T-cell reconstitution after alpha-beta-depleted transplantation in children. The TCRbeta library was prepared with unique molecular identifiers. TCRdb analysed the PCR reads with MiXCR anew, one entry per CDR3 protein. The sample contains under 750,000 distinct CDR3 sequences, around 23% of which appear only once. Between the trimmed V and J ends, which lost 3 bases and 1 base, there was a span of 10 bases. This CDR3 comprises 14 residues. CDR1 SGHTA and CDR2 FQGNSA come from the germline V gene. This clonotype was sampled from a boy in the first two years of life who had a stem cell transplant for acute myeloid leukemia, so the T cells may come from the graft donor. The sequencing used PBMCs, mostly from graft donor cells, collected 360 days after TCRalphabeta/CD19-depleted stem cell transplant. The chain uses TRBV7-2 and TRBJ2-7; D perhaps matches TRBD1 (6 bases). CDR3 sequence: CASSFQTGSYEQYF. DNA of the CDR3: TGTGCCAGCAGCTTTCAGACAGGTTCCTACGAGCAGTACTTC.